These 13 T cell receptor beta chains came from one sample sequenced in a study of T cell clonotyping in hematopoietic cell transplantation. Sequenced by immunoSEQ multiplex PCR; TCRdb stores in-frame clones only, minus some. The sample lists some 30,000 clones, 93% occurring once. Time point meaning: recipient sample about 28 days before transplant, after cytoreduction. The material sequenced was peripheral blood mononuclear cells, taken before stem cell transplant. These receptors all stem from a man aged 45-65 years with acute myeloid leukemia. Some clones in this sample may be carry-over from other donors' samples.

The rearrangement links TRBV28 to TRBJ1-4; possibly TRBD1 for D (6 bases). This CDR3 contains 13 residues. Between the trimmed V and J ends, which lost 5 bases and 10 bases, there was a span of 14 bases. Germline CDR1 MDHEN, CDR2 SYDVKM. The CDR3 region has the DNA TGTGCCAGCAGTCATACGGACAGACCAAAACTGTTTTTT. Encoded protein: CASSHTDRPKLFF.

The chain has TRBV6-1 and TRBJ1-6, with D uncertain. Germline values: CDR1 MNHNS, CDR2 SASEGT. The CDR3 is made up of 15 amino acids. The V end lost 7 bases, the J end lost 7 bases, and 17 bases lay between the germline ends. This CDR3 reads CASNQEASGNSPLHF. CDR3 sequence (DNA): TGTGCCAGCAATCAGGAGGCGAGTGGAAATTCACCCCTCCACTTT.

The J gene is TRBJ1-1, the V gene TRBV27; D gene ambiguous. Trimming stripped 6 bases from V and 0 bases from J, with 8 bases between. The CDR3 length is 13 residues. CDR1 and CDR2 from the germline V gene are MNHEY and SMNVEV (reference sequence). As DNA, the CDR3 is TGTGCCAGCAGCCCCCGATTGAACACTGAAGCTTTCTTT. It encodes CASSPRLNTEAFF.

As DNA, the CDR3 is TGTGCCAGCAGTTTAAAAGGGTTCAACACTGAAGCTTTCTTT. Protein sequence: CASSLKGFNTEAFF. This chain joins TRBV28 and TRBJ1-1; no definite D call. The germline gives CDR1 MDHEN, CDR2 SYDVKM. The CDR3 consists of 14 residues. Trimming stripped 2 bases from V and 2 bases from J, with 9 bases between.

CDR3 nucleotides: TGCGCCAGCAGCTCGACTCGACAGAACACCGGGGAGCTGTTTTTT. Translated, it gives CASSSTRQNTGELFF. The rearrangement uses TRBV5-1 and TRBJ2-2, with D uncertain. The germline CDR1 and CDR2 sequences are SGHRS and YFSETQ. CDR3 length: 15 amino acids. Trimming took 3 bases from V and 1 from J, leaving 10 bases between them.

The J gene is TRBJ1-1, the V gene TRBV5-4; D gene ambiguous. V was trimmed by 1 base and J by 1 base, leaving 8 bases between them. The CDR3 sequence is 14 residues long. Looked up from germline, CDR1 is SGHNT and CDR2 is YYREEE (reference sequence). In DNA form, the CDR3 reads TGTGCCAGCAGCTTGAGGGTCAAGAACACTGAAGCTTTCTTT. Translation: CASSLRVKNTEAFF.

This chain uses TRBV7-2 with TRBJ2-7; TRBD1 matches at 8 bases. Germline values: CDR1 SGHTA, CDR2 FQGNSA. CDR3 length: 14 residues. The V segment lost 5 bases and the J segment 2 bases; nucleotides outside the gene matches: 5. CDR3 amino acids: CASSSDRGTYEQYF. The CDR3 DNA reads TGTGCCAGCAGCAGCGACAGGGGTACCTACGAGCAGTACTTC.

This chain joins TRBV7-9 and TRBJ2-5; no definite D call. The V end was cut by 3 bases, the J end by 5 bases, with 4 bases between. CDR1 is SEHNR and CDR2 is FQNEAQ in the germline V gene (reference sequence). This CDR3 is built from 11 residues. The CDR3 is CASSLVETQYF. The DNA for the CDR3 is TGTGCCAGCAGCTTGGTGGAGACCCAGTACTTC. The complete variable domain, with remaining parts taken from reference TRBV7-9 and TRBJ2-5, reads DTGVSQNPRHKITKRGQNVTFRCDPISEHNRLYWYRQTLGQGPEFLTYFQNEAQLEKSRLLSDRFSAERPKGSFSTLEIQRTEQGDSAMYLCASSLVETQYFGPGTRLLVL.

The chain recombines TRBV6-6 with TRBJ2-3; D ambiguous. V was shortened by 6 bases and J by 1 base, with 8 bases between the two germline ends. There are 13 residues in the CDR3. Germline CDR1 MNHNY, CDR2 SVGAGI (reference sequence). The CDR3 reads CASRHGGTDTQYF. The CDR3, as DNA: TGTGCCAGCAGACACGGCGGCACAGATACGCAGTATTTT.

The gene calls are TRBV9 and TRBJ2-6; D uncertain. Trimming took off 4 bases at V and 1 base at J, with 15 bases between the two ends. Looked up from germline, CDR1 is SGDLS and CDR2 is YYNGEE. This CDR3 is 17 amino acids long. The CDR3 loop is CASSPPWVRSGANVLTF. The CDR3 nucleotides read TGTGCCAGCAGCCCCCCGTGGGTGAGATCTGGGGCCAACGTCCTGACTTTC. The variable domain in full, completed from reference TRBV9 and TRBJ2-6, reads DSGVTQTPKHLITATGQRVTLRCSPRSGDLSVYWYQQSLDQGLQFLIQYYNGEERAKGNILERFSAQQFPDLHSELNLSSLELGDSALYFCASSPPWVRSGANVLTFGAGSRLTVL.

The chain couples TRBV28 to TRBJ2-6; 8 positions agree with TRBD1. V shed 7 bases and J 2 bases; nucleotides not matched to a gene: 4. Germline CDR1 reads MDHEN; CDR2 reads SYDVKM. The CDR3 has 15 residues. CDR3 sequence (DNA): TGTGCCAGCAATACACAGGGGGCTGGGGCCAACGTCCTGACTTTC. It translates to CASNTQGAGANVLTF.

This chain connects TRBV5-6 to TRBJ2-3; the D is unclear. CDR1 SGHDT and CDR2 YYEEEE come from the germline V gene. The CDR3 totals 15 residues. Trimming took off 4 bases at V and 0 bases at J, with 12 bases between the two ends. This chain's CDR3 is CASSPIGSSTDTQYF. Written as DNA, the CDR3 is TGTGCCAGCAGCCCAATTGGCTCTAGCACAGATACGCAGTATTTT.

This sequence joins TRBV7-3 and TRBJ2-7; D unclear. The CDR3 contains 12 residues. V dropped 1 base and J dropped 4 bases, with 5 bases sitting between them. Per germline, CDR1 SGHTA and CDR2 FQGTGA. This chain's CDR3 is CASSLNNYEQYF. CDR3 nucleotide sequence: TGTGCCAGCAGCTTAAACAATTACGAGCAGTACTTC.